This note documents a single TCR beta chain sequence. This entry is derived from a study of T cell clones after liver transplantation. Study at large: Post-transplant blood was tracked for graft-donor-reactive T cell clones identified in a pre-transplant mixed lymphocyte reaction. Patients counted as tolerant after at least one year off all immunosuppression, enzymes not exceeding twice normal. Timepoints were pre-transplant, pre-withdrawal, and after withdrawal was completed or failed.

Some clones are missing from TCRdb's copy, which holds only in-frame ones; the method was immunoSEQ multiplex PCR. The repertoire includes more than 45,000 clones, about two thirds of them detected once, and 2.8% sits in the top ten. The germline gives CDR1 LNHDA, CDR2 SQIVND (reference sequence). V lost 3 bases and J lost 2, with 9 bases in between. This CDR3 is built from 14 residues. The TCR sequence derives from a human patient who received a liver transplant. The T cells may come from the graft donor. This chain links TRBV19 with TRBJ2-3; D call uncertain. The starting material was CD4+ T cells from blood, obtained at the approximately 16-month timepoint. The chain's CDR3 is CASSMDLITDTQYF. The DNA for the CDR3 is TGTGCCAGTAGTATGGATCTTATCACAGATACGCAGTATTTT.